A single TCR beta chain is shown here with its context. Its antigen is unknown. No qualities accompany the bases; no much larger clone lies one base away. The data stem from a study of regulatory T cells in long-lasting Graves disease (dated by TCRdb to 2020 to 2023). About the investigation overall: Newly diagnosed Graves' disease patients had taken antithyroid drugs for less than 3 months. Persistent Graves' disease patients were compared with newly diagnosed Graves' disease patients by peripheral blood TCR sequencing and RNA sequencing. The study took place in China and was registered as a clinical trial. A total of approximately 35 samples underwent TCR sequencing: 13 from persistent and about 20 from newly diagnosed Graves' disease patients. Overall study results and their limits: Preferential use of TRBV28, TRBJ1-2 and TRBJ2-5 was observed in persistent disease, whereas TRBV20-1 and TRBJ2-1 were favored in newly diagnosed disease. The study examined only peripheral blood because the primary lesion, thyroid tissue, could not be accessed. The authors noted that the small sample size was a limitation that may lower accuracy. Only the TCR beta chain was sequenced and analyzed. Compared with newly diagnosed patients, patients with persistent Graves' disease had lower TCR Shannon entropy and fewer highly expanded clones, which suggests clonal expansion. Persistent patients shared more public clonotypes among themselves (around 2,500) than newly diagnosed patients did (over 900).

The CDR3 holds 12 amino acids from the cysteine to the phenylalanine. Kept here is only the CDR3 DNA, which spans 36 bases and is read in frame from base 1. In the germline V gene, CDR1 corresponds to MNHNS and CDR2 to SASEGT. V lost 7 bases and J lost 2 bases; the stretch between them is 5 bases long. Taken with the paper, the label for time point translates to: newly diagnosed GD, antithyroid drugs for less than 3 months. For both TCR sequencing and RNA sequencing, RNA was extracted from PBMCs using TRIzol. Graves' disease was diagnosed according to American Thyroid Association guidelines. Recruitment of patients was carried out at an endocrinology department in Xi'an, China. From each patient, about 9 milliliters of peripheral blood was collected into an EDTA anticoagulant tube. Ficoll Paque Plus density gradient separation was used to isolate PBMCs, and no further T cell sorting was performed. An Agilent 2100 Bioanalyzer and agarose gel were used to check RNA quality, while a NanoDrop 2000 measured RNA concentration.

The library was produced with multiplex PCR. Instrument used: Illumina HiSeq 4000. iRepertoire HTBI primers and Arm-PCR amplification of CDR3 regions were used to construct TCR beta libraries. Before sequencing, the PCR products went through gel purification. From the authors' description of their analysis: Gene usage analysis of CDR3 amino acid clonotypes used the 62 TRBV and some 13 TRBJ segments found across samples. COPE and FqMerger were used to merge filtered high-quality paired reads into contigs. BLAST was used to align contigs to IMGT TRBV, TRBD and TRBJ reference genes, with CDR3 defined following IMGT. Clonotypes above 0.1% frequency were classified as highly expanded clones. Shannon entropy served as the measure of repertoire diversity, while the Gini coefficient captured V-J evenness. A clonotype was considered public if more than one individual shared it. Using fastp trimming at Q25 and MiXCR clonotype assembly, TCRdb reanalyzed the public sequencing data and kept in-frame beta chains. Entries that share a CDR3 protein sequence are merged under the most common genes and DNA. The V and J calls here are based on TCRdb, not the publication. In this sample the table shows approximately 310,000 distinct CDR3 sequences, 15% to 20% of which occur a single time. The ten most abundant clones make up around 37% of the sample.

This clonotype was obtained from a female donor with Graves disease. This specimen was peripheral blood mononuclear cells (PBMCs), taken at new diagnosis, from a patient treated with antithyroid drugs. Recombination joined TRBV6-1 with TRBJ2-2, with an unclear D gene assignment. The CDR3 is CASKQNTGELFF. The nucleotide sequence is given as TGTGCCAGCAAGCAAAACACCGGGGAGCTGTTTTTT.